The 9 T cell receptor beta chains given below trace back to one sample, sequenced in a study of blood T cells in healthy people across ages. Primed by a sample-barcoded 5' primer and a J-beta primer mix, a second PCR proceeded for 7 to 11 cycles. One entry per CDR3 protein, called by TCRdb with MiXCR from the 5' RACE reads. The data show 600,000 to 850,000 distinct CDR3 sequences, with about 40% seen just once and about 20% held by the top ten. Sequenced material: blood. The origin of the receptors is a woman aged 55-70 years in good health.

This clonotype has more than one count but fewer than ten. The CDR3 nucleotides are TGCAGTGCTAGTCCATATGAGGTGCAGTTCTTC. This gives the protein CSASPYEVQFF. The rearrangement joins TRBV20-1 to TRBJ2-1; the D is unclear. Trimming removed 3 bases at V and 12 bases at J, with 12 bases between. CDR1 is DFQATT and CDR2 is SNEGSKA in the germline V gene (reference sequence). The CDR3 sequence is 11 residues long.

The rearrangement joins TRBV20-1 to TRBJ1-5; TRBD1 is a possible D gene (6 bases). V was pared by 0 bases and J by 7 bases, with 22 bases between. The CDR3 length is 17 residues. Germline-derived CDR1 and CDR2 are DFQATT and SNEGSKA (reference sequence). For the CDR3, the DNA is TGCAGTGCTAGAGACCGCAATGAAGGGGGGGTCAGGCAGCCCCAGCATTTT. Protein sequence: CSARDRNEGGVRQPQHF.

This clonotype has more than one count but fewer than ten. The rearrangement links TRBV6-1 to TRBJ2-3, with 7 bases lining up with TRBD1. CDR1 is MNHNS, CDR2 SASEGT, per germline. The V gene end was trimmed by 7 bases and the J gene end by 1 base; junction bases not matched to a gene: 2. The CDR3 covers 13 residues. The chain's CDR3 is CASNGQGTDTQYF. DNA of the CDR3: TGTGCCAGCAATGGACAGGGCACAGATACGCAGTATTTT.

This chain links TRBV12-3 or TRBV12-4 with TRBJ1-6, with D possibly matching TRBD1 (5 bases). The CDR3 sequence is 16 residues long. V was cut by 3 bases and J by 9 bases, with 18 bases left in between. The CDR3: CASSFDPGRAGSPLHF. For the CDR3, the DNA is TGTGCCAGCAGTTTTGATCCGGGACGGGCGGGTTCACCCCTCCACTTT.

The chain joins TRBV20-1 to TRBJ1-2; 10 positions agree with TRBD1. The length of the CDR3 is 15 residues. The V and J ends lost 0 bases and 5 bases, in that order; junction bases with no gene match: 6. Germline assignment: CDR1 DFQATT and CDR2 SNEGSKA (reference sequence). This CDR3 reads CSARDRQGARYGYTF. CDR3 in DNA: TGCAGTGCTAGAGATAGACAGGGGGCGCGGTATGGCTACACCTTC.

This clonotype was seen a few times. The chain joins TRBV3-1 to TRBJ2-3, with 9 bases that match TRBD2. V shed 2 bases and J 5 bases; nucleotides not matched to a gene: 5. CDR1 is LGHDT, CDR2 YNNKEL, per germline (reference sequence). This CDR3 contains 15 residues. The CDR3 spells CASSQRTSAGDTQYF. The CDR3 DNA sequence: TGTGCCAGCAGCCAAAGGACTAGCGCGGGAGATACGCAGTATTTT.

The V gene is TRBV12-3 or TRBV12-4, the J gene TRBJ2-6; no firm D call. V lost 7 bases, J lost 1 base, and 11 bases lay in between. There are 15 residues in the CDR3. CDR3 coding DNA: TGTGCCAGCAATAACTGGGGATCTGGGGCCAACGTCCTGACTTTC. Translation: CASNNWGSGANVLTF.

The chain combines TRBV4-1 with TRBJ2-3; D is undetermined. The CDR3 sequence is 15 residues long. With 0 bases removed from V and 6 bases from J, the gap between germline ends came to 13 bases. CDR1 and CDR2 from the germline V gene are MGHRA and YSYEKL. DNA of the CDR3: TGCGCCAGCAGCCAAGAAGGGCAGGCAGCGGATACGCAGTATTTT. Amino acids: CASSQEGQAADTQYF.

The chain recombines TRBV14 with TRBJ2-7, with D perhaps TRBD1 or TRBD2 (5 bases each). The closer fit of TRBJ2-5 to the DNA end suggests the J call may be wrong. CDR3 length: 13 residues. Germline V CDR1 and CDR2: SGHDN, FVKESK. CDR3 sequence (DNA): TGTGCCAGCAGCCAAGCCAGGGACGGGACCCAGTACTTC. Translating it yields CASSQARDGTQYF.